Included here is one T cell receptor (beta chain) sequence, with context. What it binds is not known. Use of 60 Vbeta and 13 Jbeta primers characterized the PCR. In the authors' methods: Later analysis identified roughly 84 million unique TCR beta chains, about 11 million shared. Only in-frame clones appear in the TCRdb table, and some are missing; sequencing was by immunoSEQ multiplex PCR. Clone size and the V and J calls come from that table; the DNA yielded D and trimming. The sample gives about 150,000 clones, roughly 77% of which show up once; approximately 11% is in the top ten. This specimen comes from a study of cytomegalovirus exposure and HLA in healthy donors. CDR1 and CDR2 from the germline V gene are SNHLY and FYNNEI. Trimming shortened V by 6 bases and J by 8 bases, and 13 bases separated the two germline ends. This CDR3 contains 12 residues. Overall study findings and caveats: Being productive about 90% or about 30% of the time was typical of most TCR beta V segments in an earlier analysis. Equally common other TCR beta chains were less clonally expanded than HLA-associated ones, a later analysis found. In a later analysis, several top co-occurrence clusters appeared linked to parvovirus B19, influenza, CMV and Epstein-Barr virus.

The chain combines TRBV2 with TRBJ1-2; D is possibly TRBD1 (6 bases). Sequenced input: PBMCs. The TCR comes from a young man in good health and CMV-seropositive. DNA of the CDR3: TGTGCCAGCAGAGGGGGGGCAGGCGGCTACACCTTC. It codes for CASRGGAGGYTF.